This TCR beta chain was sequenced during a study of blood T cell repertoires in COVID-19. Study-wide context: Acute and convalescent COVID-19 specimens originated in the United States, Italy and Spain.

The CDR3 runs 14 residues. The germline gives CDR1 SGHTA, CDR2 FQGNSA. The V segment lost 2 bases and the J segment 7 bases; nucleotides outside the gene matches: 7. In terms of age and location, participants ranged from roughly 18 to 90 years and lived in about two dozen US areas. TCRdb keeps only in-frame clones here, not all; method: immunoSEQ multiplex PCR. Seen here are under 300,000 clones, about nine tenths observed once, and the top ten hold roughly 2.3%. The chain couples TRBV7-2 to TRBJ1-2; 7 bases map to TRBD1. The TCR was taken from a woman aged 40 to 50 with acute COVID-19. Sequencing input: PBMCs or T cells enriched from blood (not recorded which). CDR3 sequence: CASSLTRGSGGYTF. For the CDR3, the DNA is TGTGCCAGCAGCTTAACCAGGGGGAGCGGTGGCTACACCTTC.